A selection of T cell receptor beta chains follows, all from one sample in a study of a mutant IDH1 vaccine in newly diagnosed glioma. Sequencing used immunoSEQ multiplex PCR; TCRdb keeps in-frame clones, though not all of them. The data contain tens of thousands of clones, 70% to 90% of them seen just once; the ten biggest clones take up roughly 5.6%. No cognate antigen is known for these TCRs. The material was PBMCs, obtained from a glioma patient whose treatment included an IDH1 peptide vaccine. Receptor source: a man in his forties or fifties with glioma. The CDR3 runs from the conserved cysteine through the conserved F or W. The D gene is left open where the match is weak. Some rows mark clone size as missing; the rest say once, few, many or name a class of expanded clone.

CDR3 protein | CDR3 DNA | D gene | J gene | clone size | V gene
CASSIGTSGGAEQFF | TGTGCCAGTAGTATTGGGACTAGCGGGGGGGCAGAGCAGTTCTTC | TRBD2 | TRBJ2-1 | . | TRBV19
CASRLAGNTGELFF | TGTGCCAGTCGACTAGCGGGGAACACCGGGGAGCTGTTTTTT | TRBD2 | TRBJ2-2 | . | TRBV19
CASSPNLGQGKEGYTF | TGTGCCAGCAGCCCAAACTTAGGACAGGGGAAAGAAGGCTACACCTTC | TRBD1 | TRBJ1-2 | few | TRBV4-2
CASSEKGRDQFF | TGTGCCAGCAGTGAAAAGGGCAGGGACCAGTTCTTC | . | TRBJ2-1 | . | TRBV2
CASSFTGGGSNQPQHF | TGTGCCAGCAGCTTCACAGGGGGCGGAAGCAATCAGCCCCAGCATTTT | TRBD1 | TRBJ1-5 | few | TRBV7-9
CASSPQRGSGGYTF | TGTGCCAGCAGTCCCCAGAGGGGTTCCGGCGGCTACACCTTC | . | TRBJ1-2 | . | TRBV2
CASSSLRTGVRAGELFF | TGTGCCAGCAGCTCTCTCCGGACAGGGGTGAGGGCCGGGGAGCTGTTTTTT | TRBD1 | TRBJ2-2 | few | TRBV5-6
CASSPQGWEALYYNEQFF | TGTGCCAGCAGTCCCCAGGGGTGGGAGGCCCTTTACTACAATGAGCAGTTCTTC | . | TRBJ2-1 | few | TRBV28
CATSRPEVWWRSGANVLTF | TGTGCCACCAGCAGACCAGAGGTTTGGTGGAGGTCTGGGGCCAACGTCCTGACTTTC | . | TRBJ2-6 | . | TRBV15
CASSSGSPQIYTGELFF | TGTGCCAGCAGCTCAGGGAGTCCCCAAATATACACCGGGGAGCTGTTTTTT | . | TRBJ2-2 | . | TRBV5-4
CASSSGGAALTYEQYF | TGTGCCAGCAGCAGCGGGGGTGCGGCCCTTACCTACGAGCAGTACTTC | TRBD2 | TRBJ2-7 | . | TRBV7-8
CASSLAGMNEQFF | TGCGCCAGCAGCTTGGCCGGCATGAATGAGCAGTTCTTC | . | TRBJ2-1 | . | TRBV5-1
CASSYVGAYGYTF | TGTGCCAGCAGTTACGTGGGGGCCTATGGCTACACCTTC | . | TRBJ1-2 | . | TRBV6-5
CASSPDRNYGYTF | TGTGCCAGCAGTCCCGACAGGAACTATGGCTACACCTTC | . | TRBJ1-2 | . | TRBV7-2
CASSPGQGLGYGYTF | TGTGCCAGCAGCCCGGGACAGGGTTTGGGCTATGGCTACACCTTC | TRBD1 | TRBJ1-2 | . | TRBV7-6
CASTNRGNNSPLHF | TGTGCCAGCACAAACAGGGGTAATAATTCACCCCTCCACTTT | TRBD1 | TRBJ1-6 | . | TRBV6-5
CASSSEGGARQFKNIQYF | TGCGCCAGCAGCTCGGAGGGAGGGGCGCGGCAGTTCAAAAACATTCAGTACTTC | TRBD2 | TRBJ2-4 | . | TRBV5-1
CASSLILRGEQYF | TGTGCCAGCAGCTTAATCCTAAGGGGCGAGCAGTACTTC | . | TRBJ2-7 | once | TRBV7-8